These T cell receptor beta chains were read from a single sample in a study of CD8+CD57+ T cells in acquired aplastic anemia. TCRdb passed the reads through MiXCR, listing each CDR3 protein once. The sample has some 200,000 distinct CDR3 sequences; 60% to 80% are singletons. The sample consisted of sorted CD4+, CD8+, or CD8+CD57+ T cells (not recorded which) from PBMCs. These TCRs come from a human donor with aplastic anemia. Each CDR3 is given with its conserved first and last residue. A D gene is named only where the DNA matches it firmly. Expanded clones get a size class; other rows say once, few or many, or leave the size out.

>TRBD2|TRBJ2-5|15|TRBV5-1|-
CASSGGGNRQETQYF
>-|TRBJ1-5|14|TRBV15|-
CATRTRGDNQPQHF
>TRBD1|TRBJ1-1|16|TRBV25-1|few
CASSLDRQSSNTEAFF
>TRBD1|TRBJ2-1|13|TRBV13|many
CASSFRTGDEQFF
>-|TRBJ1-2|12|TRBV6-1|few
CASSEGGYGYTF
>-|TRBJ1-1|15|TRBV19|-
CASSLSDSMNTEAFF
>TRBD2|TRBJ2-1|15|TRBV20-1|-
CSARMREGLNNEQFF
>TRBD1|TRBJ2-1|14|TRBV7-9|-
CASSLQTGMNEQFF
>TRBD1|TRBJ2-1|16|TRBV15|-
CATTPTQGAGYNEQFF
>-|TRBJ1-1|13|TRBV5-8|-
CASGKRMNTEAFF
>TRBD1|TRBJ2-7|14|TRBV6-2/TRBV6-3|many
CASSYGTGGYEQYF
>-|TRBJ2-7|16|TRBV2|-
CASSEEGGGSSYEQYF
>TRBD2|TRBJ2-5|13|TRBV12-3/TRBV12-4|-
CASSGLAGETQYF
>-|TRBJ2-3|14|TRBV11-3|once
CASSLRVSTDTQYF
>-|TRBJ2-1|13|TRBV7-6|-
CASSPYMTNEQFF
>-|TRBJ2-6|14|TRBV2|-
CASSWSSGANVLTF
>-|TRBJ2-7|16|TRBV4-3|-
CASSQGRQGKFYEQYF
>-|TRBJ2-3|13|TRBV24-1|-
CATKRAGTDTQYF
>-|TRBJ1-1|14|TRBV20-1|-
CSASSGVMNTEAFF
>-|TRBJ2-7|15|TRBV29-1|once
CSVFRQASATYEQYF
>-|TRBJ1-2|15|TRBV9|-
CASGLMAGANYGYTF
>TRBD1|TRBJ2-1|16|TRBV15|-
CATSRTRDSLYNEQFF
>-|TRBJ2-7|16|TRBV29-1|-
CSVEKLTVTSSYEQYF
>TRBD1|TRBJ1-3|15|TRBV19|few
CASSVGQDLRNTIYF
>-|TRBJ2-7|17|TRBV14|-
CASSERGSSLVGYEQYF
>TRBD1|TRBJ2-7|13|TRBV9|-
CASSQGQFYEQYF
>-|TRBJ1-1|13|TRBV20-1|-
CSATRQENTEAFF
>-|TRBJ1-4|14|TRBV5-1|-
CASSLYSPDEKLFF
>-|TRBJ1-2|13|TRBV7-8|-
CASSRALGYGYTF
>TRBD1|TRBJ2-3|15|TRBV5-1|-
CASSFGTAKTDTQYF
>-|TRBJ2-7|14|TRBV19|-
CASSENRVRSEQYF
>TRBD2|TRBJ2-1|18|TRBV7-3|-
CASSLAAWTSGSYNEQFF
>-|TRBJ2-1|15|TRBV24-1|-
CATLPAGSSYNEQFF
>-|TRBJ2-1|16|TRBV5-1|-
CASSPGAGNSHNEQFF
>-|TRBJ1-2|15|TRBV19|-
CASSSLQGNDYGYTF
>TRBD1|TRBJ1-5|15|TRBV7-8|few
CASSTLTGPGQPQHF
>TRBD2|TRBJ2-1|17|TRBV3-1|few
CASSQDLAGGLIYEQFF
>-|TRBJ2-3|14|TRBV5-6|-
CASSPGREGDTQYF
>-|TRBJ1-2|14|TRBV20-1|-
CSAREVWTDYGYTF
>-|TRBJ1-6|15|TRBV7-9|-
CASSSPGEANSPLHF
>TRBD2|TRBJ2-7|15|TRBV14|-
CASSLPGGAGHEQYF
>-|TRBJ1-1|12|TRBV20-1|-
CSAPAGGTEAFF
>TRBD1|TRBJ1-6|14|TRBV10-1|once
CASRVDRGSSPLHF